This is a list of T cell receptor beta chains from one sample in a study of shared clonotypes between healthy human individuals. The data were produced by immunoSEQ multiplex PCR, yet TCRdb's version contains in-frame clones alone and is incomplete. The top ten clones hold 1.4% of a sample with 950,000 to 1,300,000 clones, around four fifths of them seen once. The sequenced material came from memory CD4+ T cells sorted from blood. These receptors originate from a man in his late teens or twenties in good health. Each CDR3 is given with its conserved first and last residue. Fields, in order: V gene, CDR3 protein.

V: TRBV19; CDR3: CASSPQGDEKLFF
V: TRBV27; CDR3: CASRKGGASSYEQYF
V: TRBV27; CDR3: CASSYLTGGRYNSPLHF
V: TRBV18; CDR3: CASSSGPRGEQYF
V: TRBV7-9; CDR3: CASSLFAPNTDTQYF
V: TRBV7-6; CDR3: CASSFTGQGPDTQYF
V: TRBV6-1; CDR3: CASSWTGRESYGYTF
V: TRBV28; CDR3: CATSIAGATDTQYF
V: TRBV9; CDR3: CASSPGLSITEAFF
V: TRBV9; CDR3: CASSVGQSQKTQYF
V: TRBV5-4; CDR3: CASSLAGTSAITQYF
V: TRBV30; CDR3: CALTGQALHEQYF
V: TRBV9; CDR3: CASSPGTSTYNEQFF
V: TRBV6-5; CDR3: CASRGTGGTYEQYF
V: TRBV19; CDR3: CASIETGLTGELFF
V: TRBV6-6; CDR3: CASSSQRGGIYEQYF
V: TRBV10-3; CDR3: CAISRLNSENEQFF
V: TRBV11-3; CDR3: CASSLGSGLEQFF
V: TRBV20-1; CDR3: CSARVGAEQYF